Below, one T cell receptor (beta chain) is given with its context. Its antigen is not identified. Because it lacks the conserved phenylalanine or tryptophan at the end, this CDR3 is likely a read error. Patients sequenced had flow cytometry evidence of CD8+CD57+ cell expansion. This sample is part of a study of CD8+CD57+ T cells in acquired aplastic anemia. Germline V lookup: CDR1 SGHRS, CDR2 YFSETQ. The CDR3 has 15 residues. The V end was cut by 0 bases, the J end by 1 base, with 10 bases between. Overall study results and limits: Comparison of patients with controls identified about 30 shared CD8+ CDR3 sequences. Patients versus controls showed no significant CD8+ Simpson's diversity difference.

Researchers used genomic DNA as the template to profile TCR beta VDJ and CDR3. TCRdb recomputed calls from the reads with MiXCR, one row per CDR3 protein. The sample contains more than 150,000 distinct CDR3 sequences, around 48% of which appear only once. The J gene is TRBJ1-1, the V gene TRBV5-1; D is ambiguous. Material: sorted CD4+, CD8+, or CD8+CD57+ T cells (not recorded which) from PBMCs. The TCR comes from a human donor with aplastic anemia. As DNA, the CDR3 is TGCGCCAGCAGCTTGGAGGAGGGCCAGAACACTGAAGCTTTCTCT. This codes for CASSLEEGQNTEAFS.